The clone carrying this TCR beta chain was seen at least ten times. TCRdb passed the 5' RACE reads through MiXCR, listing each CDR3 protein once. The table shows about 55,000 distinct CDR3 sequences, with about 4.2% occurring only once. V lost 4 bases and J lost 1; bases outside the gene matches: 2. Germline V gives CDR1 SEHNR, CDR2 FQNEAQ (reference sequence). This CDR3 is built from 15 residues. These data are taken from a study of neurological immune-mediated disorders. This receptor was taken from a man in his fifties or sixties with multiple sclerosis. The sample taken for sequencing was PBMCs. The chain uses TRBV7-9 and TRBJ2-3; TRBD1 matches at 10 bases. This CDR3 reads CASSSGTGGTDTQYF. CDR3 DNA: TGTGCCAGCAGCTCCGGGACAGGGGGCACAGATACGCAGTATTTT.